The 4 T cell receptor beta chains reported below all come from one sample, sequenced in a study of cytomegalovirus exposure and HLA in healthy donors. This PCR relied on a set of 60 Vbeta primers and 13 Jbeta primers. TCRdb's copy holds only in-frame clones and misses some; the assay was immunoSEQ multiplex PCR. Found here are about 190,000 clones, more than 70% of them singletons; the top ten hold 0.95% to 1.4%. The sequencing sample was made of PBMCs. The receptors here all came from a woman in her thirties or forties in good health and CMV-seronegative.

This clone was seen a handful of times. The chain recombines TRBV19 with TRBJ1-1; the match to TRBD1 covers 9 bases. The CDR3 is 13 amino acids. Germline CDR1 reads LNHDA; CDR2 reads SQIVND (reference sequence). V lost 8 bases and J lost 3; bases outside the gene matches: 4. CDR3 sequence: CASSRDRDTEAFF. The CDR3 nucleotides read TGTGCCAGTTCCCGGGACAGGGACACTGAAGCTTTCTTT.

The rearrangement joins TRBV10-3 to TRBJ1-5; the match to TRBD1 covers 10 bases. CDR3 size: 16 residues. Germline lookup yields CDR1 ENHRY and CDR2 SYGVKD. V trimming: 3 bases; J trimming: 6 bases; junction bases outside the gene matches: 8. CDR3 sequence: CAISDGGQGLGQPQHF. In DNA, the CDR3 is TGTGCCATCAGTGATGGGGGACAGGGGTTGGGTCAGCCCCAGCATTTT.

The chain uses TRBV9 and TRBJ1-1, with 7 bases fitting TRBD1. Trimming removed 1 base from V and 5 bases from J; junction bases left unmatched: 8. There are 15 residues in the CDR3. CDR1 SGDLS and CDR2 YYNGEE come from the germline V gene. CDR3 residues: CASSVSGQGGTEAFF. CDR3 coding DNA: TGTGCCAGCAGCGTATCGGGGCAGGGGGGAACTGAAGCTTTCTTT.

The J gene is TRBJ2-7, the V gene TRBV11-2; weak D call: TRBD1 (5 bases). Germline V gives CDR1 SGHAT, CDR2 FQNNGV. The CDR3 runs to 15 residues. V was shortened by 5 bases and J by 4 bases, with 18 bases between the two germline ends. This chain's CDR3 is CASSQAAGKMYEQYF. In nucleotides, the CDR3 is TGTGCCAGCAGCCAGGCGGCAGGGAAGATGTACGAGCAGTACTTC.